This section outlines one T cell receptor beta chain sequence together with its context. No cognate antigen has been identified for it. No base qualities exist here, and no much larger clone lies one base off it. The CDR3 regions of human TCRbeta chains were analyzed by immunosequencing. For the original study's pipeline: TCRs in the repertoires were compared against a reference library of SARS-CoV-2-specific TCRs that had been generated with the MIRA antigen-specificity platform. Breadth was defined as the fraction of unique TCRs that were SARS-CoV-2-associated. Depth was defined as the fraction of total T cells that were SARS-CoV-2-associated. Using the MIRA data, each spike-specific TCR was assigned both to the spike region to which the TCR was reactive and to a CD4 or CD8 class. Log10-transformed breadth and depth values were compared by one-way ANOVA with Sidak's multiple comparisons tests. Sourced from immuneACCESS, this table was stored by TCRdb with only in-frame sequences that have V and J called. A share of the clones is absent; for the studies checked, an unresolved V gene accounts for under half, and the remainder has no known explanation. The V and J calls and clone size were taken over from that table, and D and trimming were inferred from the DNA. The sample table holds just under 150,000 clones, of which roughly 87% were seen once. The top ten hold roughly 1.5% of the sample.

What this sample's time point label stands for: about 28 days (+/-7) after the second vaccine dose. AZD1222 recipients given second doses at about 4 weeks or at about 12 weeks were pooled, since spike-specific TCR depth and breadth were not found to differ between the two schedules. Samples from vaccinated people were obtained from the UK trials COV001 and COV002, which included a single-blind randomized controlled phase 2/3 trial of AZD1222 (ChAdOx1 nCoV-19) in healthy adults. Trial participant PBMC samples were collected at day 0 and day 28 after the second dose for TCRbeta chain sequencing. These data are taken from a study of T cell responses to AZD1222 COVID-19 vaccine (TCRdb year 2021). Regarding the complete study: TCR sequencing was performed for fewer than 250 trial participants, of whom approximately 200 were given two doses of AZD1222 and around 25 were given two doses of MenACWY control vaccine. Enrollment into the trials was organized by age into subgroups of 18-55, 56-69 and 70-plus years, and those subgroups contained approximately 160, 26 and 62 TCR-sequenced participants, respectively.

V was cut back by 0 bases and J by 5 bases, leaving a gap of 16 bases between them. Including the terminal cysteine and phenylalanine, the CDR3 comprises 16 residues. Only the CDR3 DNA stays, 48 bases, in frame from base 1. Via the germline V gene, CDR1 is SGHVS and CDR2 FQNEAQ. What the study reported, not specific to this receptor: In the small 56-69-year group, the increase in depth fell short of significance, most likely because of low power. The whole spike protein was spanned by vaccine-associated CD4 TCRs, and dominant responses were seen in regions 160-218 and 743-854. Reportedly, close to half of the unique spike-specific TCRs recognized epitopes lying outside the regions that are mutated in the B.1.351 and B.1.1.7 variants. A significant rise in spike-specific TCR breadth and depth was observed after two AZD1222 doses relative to day 0 and relative to MenACWY recipients. Participants were mostly white British and included more females than males, and it was suggested by the authors that clonal diversity may have been underestimated. No day 14 peak-response samples were available, so repertoires were characterized only after the peak T cell response. Only a handful of AZD1222 recipients were SARS-CoV-2 seropositive at baseline, limiting conclusions about previously exposed vaccinees.

This specimen was peripheral blood, taken 28 days after the second AZD1222 dose. The chain was built from TRBV7-8 and TRBJ1-2; the D region possibly corresponds to TRBD1 (5 bases align). The sequence was obtained from an adult who received the AZD1222 COVID-19 vaccine. In nucleotide form, the sequence is TGTGCCAGCAGCTTAGCGCTTGGGGGAGCCATTTATGGCTACACCTTC. Its protein is CASSLALGGAIYGYTF.